The present T cell receptor beta chain was sequenced within a study of blood T cell repertoires in COVID-19. Study in general: PBMCs, B-cell-depleted T cells, or T cells provided the cDNA or gDNA that made up the material.

The CDR3 covers 16 residues. The trim removed 5 bases at V and 3 bases at J, leaving 12 bases unmatched. Germline V gives CDR1 MNHEY, CDR2 SMNVEV (reference sequence). Profiling relied on immunoSEQ multiplex PCR, and the TCRdb table lists in-frame clones only, not all of them. The table includes fewer than 110,000 clones, nearly 85% detected once. The source material was peripheral blood. The rearrangement uses TRBV27 and TRBJ2-7, with 8 bases aligning to TRBD1. This sequence was found in a human donor in a cohort sampled during active or convalescent COVID-19. As DNA, the CDR3 is TGTGCCAGCAGTATAGGACAGGGAGAGGGAAGCTACGAGCAGTACTTC. This translates into CASSIGQGEGSYEQYF.